The 27 T cell receptor beta chains in this list originate from one sample, sequenced in a study of breast tumors, draining lymph nodes, adjacent tissues. TCRdb redid the calling of the multiplex PCR reads with MiXCR, one entry per CDR3 protein. Of approximately 180,000 distinct CDR3 sequences listed, around a third are singletons. Samples came from axillary lymph nodes draining the breast cancer. The sample comprised axillary lymph node tissue. Receptors were obtained from a female donor with breast cancer. Some clones in this sample may be carry-over from other donors' samples.

This clonotype was seen many times. The genes are TRBV20-1 and TRBJ2-7, with 7 bases fitting TRBD1. The CDR3 length is 14 residues. Germline V gene sequence: CDR1 DFQATT, CDR2 SNEGSKA (reference sequence). Trimming at V came to 5 bases and at J to 1 base, leaving 8 bases not matched to a gene. CDR3 sequence (DNA): TGCAGTGCTCTTAAGACAGGGATGTCCTACGAGCAGTACTTC. Its translation: CSALKTGMSYEQYF.

With respect to this clonotype: At one end, the junction sequence differs from germline, possibly due to a read error. CDR3 DNA: TGCAGTGCTAGTCTTGGGGCCAACGTCCCGACTTTC. Protein: CSASLGANVPTF. The V gene is TRBV20-1, the J gene TRBJ2-6, with a possible D match to TRBD1 (5 bases). This CDR3 region has 12 residues. CDR1 and CDR2 from the germline V gene are DFQATT and SNEGSKA (reference sequence).

Comment on this clonotype: Compared with germline, one end of the junction differs, possibly owing to a read error. The genes are TRBV7-8 and TRBJ2-3, with TRBD2 identical over 12 bases. CDR3 length: 19 residues. Looked up from germline, CDR1 is SGHVS and CDR2 is FQNEAQ. The CDR3 nucleotides are TGCGCCAGCGGCTTAGCGAAACTAGCGGGGGGAACCGGCACAGATACGCAGTATTTT. Translated: CASGLAKLAGGTGTDTQYF.

This clonotype was found a few times. This chain connects TRBV20-1 to TRBJ1-1; the D gene is possibly TRBD1 (6 bases). The CDR3 contains 13 residues. The V gene's germline CDR1 is DFQATT and CDR2 SNEGSKA (reference sequence). With 1 base removed from V and 7 bases from J, the gap between germline ends came to 13 bases. CDR3 sequence: CSARVRGANEAFF. Here the CDR3 DNA reads TGCAGTGCTAGAGTTCGGGGGGCGAATGAAGCTTTCTTT.

The genes are TRBV5-1 and TRBJ1-1; D ambiguous. Trimming left V 7 bases short and J 4 bases short, with 11 bases between. CDR1 and CDR2 (germline): SGHRS, YFSETQ. The CDR3 has 12 residues. CDR3: CASSYYGTEAFF. The DNA for the CDR3 is TGCGCCAGCTCCTACTATGGCACTGAAGCTTTCTTT.

This clonotype was seen at least ten times. The chain combines TRBV5-1 with TRBJ2-7; tentatively, D is TRBD1 or TRBD2 (5 bases each). In germline, CDR1 is SGHRS, CDR2 YFSETQ. Trimming cost V 0 bases and J 0 bases, with 10 bases left between them. The CDR3 totals 15 residues. The CDR3 DNA reads as TGCGCCAGCAGCTTGGAACGGGGACCCTCCTACGAGCAGTACTTC. Residues: CASSLERGPSYEQYF.

The V and J genes are TRBV28 and TRBJ1-2, with TRBD1 matching over 11 bases. V was pared by 8 bases and J by 4 bases, with 9 bases of the junction left unmatched. The CDR3 consists of 15 residues. Germline lookup yields CDR1 MDHEN and CDR2 SYDVKM. The CDR3 region has the DNA TGTGCCAGCCTCAGATCCGGGACAGGGGGCTATGGCTACACCTTC. This sequence encodes CASLRSGTGGYGYTF.

This clonotype was recorded many times. V and J are TRBV12-3 or TRBV12-4 and TRBJ1-4; weak D call: TRBD1 (5 bases). The CDR3 is made up of 14 amino acids. V was clipped by 6 bases and J by 7 bases, with 15 bases between them. Written as DNA, the CDR3 is TGTGCCAGCAGGTGGGGGGTAGGGTCTGAAAAACTGTTTTTT. This sequence encodes CASRWGVGSEKLFF.

This clonotype occurred many times. The chain employs TRBV5-1 and TRBJ1-3; 7 bases are shared with TRBD1. CDR3 size: 13 residues. The ends lost 3 bases at V and 8 bases at J; junction bases unmatched: 5. Germline values: CDR1 SGHRS, CDR2 YFSETQ. In DNA form, the CDR3 reads TGCGCCAGCAGCTGGGACAGACGCGACACCATATATTTT. Residues: CASSWDRRDTIYF.

This clonotype appeared many times. The chain recombines TRBV7-6 with TRBJ2-3; D unresolved. Germline CDR1 is SGHVS and CDR2 is FNYEAQ. There are 13 residues in the CDR3. Trimming pared 1 base from V and 3 bases from J, leaving 5 bases between. CDR3 sequence: CASSLGLTDTQYF. CDR3 bases: TGTGCCAGCAGCTTAGGGTTGACAGATACGCAGTATTTT.

There are many counts of this clonotype. The rearrangement links TRBV7-9 to TRBJ2-7; 8 bases match TRBD2. From germline, CDR1 is SEHNR and CDR2 FQNEAQ (reference sequence). Unmatched junction bases numbered 14, after V lost 3 bases and J lost 4 bases. The CDR3 spans 17 residues. The CDR3 spells CASSLAQAGVVTYEQYF. The CDR3 DNA reads TGTGCCAGCAGCTTGGCACAAGCGGGAGTTGTGACATACGAGCAGTACTTC.

Concerning this clonotype itself: Being one base from a much bigger clone, this may be a read error. The V gene is TRBV5-1, the J gene TRBJ2-3; 8 bases align to TRBD1. J was trimmed by 6 bases and V by 0 bases; bases with no gene match: 6. This CDR3 has 15 residues. CDR1 SGHRS and CDR2 YFSETQ come from the germline V gene. This CDR3 reads CASSLEVRGHDTQYF. The CDR3 coding sequence is TGCGCCAGCAGCTTGGAGGTCAGGGGGCACGATACGCAGTATTTT.

The chain couples TRBV25-1 to TRBJ1-6, with 9 bases fitting TRBD1. Per the germline V gene, CDR1 is MGHDK and CDR2 is SYGVNS. V lost 10 bases and J lost 0; bases outside the gene matches: 4. The CDR3 has 15 amino acids. The CDR3 region has the DNA TGTGCCAACGGACAGGGGATCTCCTATAATTCACCCCTCCACTTT. Residues: CANGQGISYNSPLHF.

This clonotype was recorded many times. The chain is built from TRBV7-9 and TRBJ2-7; 8 bases match TRBD2. This CDR3 comprises 15 residues. Per the germline V gene, CDR1 is SEHNR and CDR2 is FQNEAQ (reference sequence). The junction had 8 bases not matched to a gene; V was cut back by 1 base and J by 6 bases. CDR3 amino acids: CASSLDRGGRSEQYF. DNA of the CDR3: TGTGCCAGCAGCTTAGATCGGGGGGGAAGAAGCGAGCAGTACTTC.

The table lists this clonotype with many counts. The chain combines TRBV25-1 with TRBJ2-1, with 9 bases matching TRBD2. This CDR3 is built from 15 residues. Per germline, CDR1 MGHDK and CDR2 SYGVNS. V lost 7 bases and J lost 0; bases outside the gene matches: 4. The CDR3 reads CASTRSGSSYNEQFF. CDR3 sequence (DNA): TGTGCCAGCACTCGTAGCGGGAGCTCCTACAATGAGCAGTTCTTC.

The chain joins TRBV5-1 to TRBJ1-2; a weak D match, TRBD1 (5 bases). CDR3 length: 14 residues. Germline V CDR1 and CDR2: SGHRS, YFSETQ. Trimming took 5 bases from V and 6 from J, leaving 17 bases between them. The CDR3 DNA follows: TGCGCCAGCAGTTTGCCGGGGGGTCGGGATGGCTACACCTTC. It encodes CASSLPGGRDGYTF.

This clonotype was observed many times. The chain has TRBV6-2 or TRBV6-3 and TRBJ1-3; D not certain. This CDR3 has 15 residues. Trimming took off 2 bases at V and 0 bases at J, with 8 bases between the two ends. CDR1 and CDR2 (germline): MNHEY, SVGEGT. The CDR3 loop is CASSYGLISGNTIYF. CDR3 in DNA: TGTGCCAGCAGTTACGGGCTTATCTCTGGAAACACCATATATTTT.

This clonotype has just a few counts. A much bigger clone sits one base away, suggesting this may be a read error. V is TRBV6-2 or TRBV6-3 and J is TRBJ2-5; D could derive from TRBD1 or TRBD2 (6 bases each). The CDR3 loop spans 14 amino acids. Germline CDR1 MNHEY, CDR2 SVGEGT. Trimming removed 7 bases at V and 9 bases at J, with 21 bases between. CDR3 coding DNA: TGTGCCAGCACTAAGGGGGGTAGCCAAAAGGCCCAGTACTTC. Protein: CASTKGGSQKAQYF.

V usage is TRBV28 and J usage is TRBJ2-2; D not resolved. V lost 4 bases to trimming and J lost 1 base, with 13 bases between them. The CDR3 runs to 16 residues. Germline CDR1 MDHEN, CDR2 SYDVKM. CDR3 nucleotides: TGTGCCAGCAGTTACGCTAGTTTTGGGAACACCGGGGAGCTGTTTTTT. Its translation is CASSYASFGNTGELFF.

The CDR3 spells CSASNSGNQPQHF. CDR3 nucleotide sequence: TGCAGTGCTAGTAACAGCGGAAATCAGCCCCAGCATTTT. This sequence joins TRBV20-1 and TRBJ1-5; no clear D. The CDR3 is 13 residues long. V was shortened by 3 bases and J by 4 bases, with 10 bases between the two germline ends. CDR1 is DFQATT and CDR2 is SNEGSKA in the germline V gene (reference sequence).

V and J are TRBV6-1 and TRBJ1-1; D is perhaps TRBD1 (6 bases). Trimming pared 2 bases from V and 13 bases from J, leaving 20 bases between. The CDR3 is made up of 14 amino acids. In germline, CDR1 is MNHNS, CDR2 SASEGT. The CDR3 here is CASSEFIAGVQYFF. Written as DNA, the CDR3 is TGTGCCAGCAGTGAATTCATTGCAGGGGTGCAGTATTTCTTT.

The chain carries TRBV30 and TRBJ2-7; 7 bases are shared with TRBD1. The V segment lost 0 bases and the J segment 6 bases; nucleotides outside the gene matches: 8. The germline gives CDR1 GTSNPN, CDR2 SVGIG (reference sequence). This CDR3 spans 14 amino acids. This chain's CDR3 is CAWSVPTGRREQYF. The CDR3 DNA reads TGTGCCTGGAGTGTACCGACAGGGAGACGCGAGCAGTACTTC.

A remark on this clonotype: An end of the junction does not agree with germline; a read error may underlie this. This chain connects TRBV27 to TRBJ2-7; 9 bases are shared with TRBD1. The CDR3 contains 16 residues. Germline V gene sequence: CDR1 MNHEY, CDR2 SMNVEV (reference sequence). CDR3 coding DNA: TGTGCCAGCAGTGAAGCCGGGACAGGGAGGATGAACGAACAGTACTTC. As protein: CASSEAGTGRMNEQYF.

The chain has TRBV27 and TRBJ1-1; no reliable D call. Trimming removed 5 bases from V and 10 bases from J, with 17 bases in between. CDR1 and CDR2 from the germline V gene are MNHEY and SMNVEV (reference sequence). CDR3 length: 13 amino acids. The CDR3 DNA sequence: TGTGCCAGCAGTGAAGAATCACCCTATGGAGCTTTCTTT. Translating it yields CASSEESPYGAFF.

In this sample, this clonotype turned up many times. The V and J genes are TRBV4-3 and TRBJ2-2, with D tentatively TRBD1 or TRBD2 (5 bases each). CDR1 LGHNA and CDR2 YSLEER come from the germline V gene. This CDR3 has 17 amino acids. V was clipped by 3 bases and J by 3 bases, with 17 bases between them. This CDR3 is CASSHEYPGSYTGELFF. The CDR3 DNA is TGCGCCAGCAGCCATGAATACCCAGGGAGTTACACCGGGGAGCTGTTTTTT.

V is TRBV19 and J is TRBJ1-4; maybe TRBD1 (6 bases). Trimming left V 6 bases short and J 7 bases short, with 12 bases between. The CDR3 spans 13 residues. The V gene's germline CDR1 is LNHDA and CDR2 SQIVND (reference sequence). CDR3 nucleotide sequence: TGTGCCAGTAGCCGCCAGGGGAGTGAAAAACTGTTTTTT. This encodes CASSRQGSEKLFF.

The count of this clonotype is one. The CDR3 loop is CASTHGGADTQYF. CDR3 in DNA: TGTGCCAGCACCCACGGGGGGGCAGATACGCAGTATTTT. The chain employs TRBV6-5 and TRBJ2-3; 8 nucleotides line up with TRBD2. Germline CDR1 reads MNHEY; CDR2 reads SVGAGI. V lost 7 bases, J lost 4 bases, and 4 bases stayed unmatched. CDR3 size: 13 residues.